This TCR beta chain originates from a study of T-cell reconstitution after alpha-beta-depleted transplantation in children. The CDR3 sequence is 13 residues long. Germline V gene data show CDR1 as KGHSH and CDR2 as LQKENI. The authors prepared the TCRbeta library with unique molecular identifiers. One entry per CDR3 protein, called by TCRdb with MiXCR from the PCR reads. Of about a million distinct CDR3 sequences listed, less than 30% were seen once; the top ten hold 28%. The sample holds a few counts of this clonotype. No antigen is known for it. The junction shows a germline mismatch at one end, possibly a read error. Study-wide results and caveats: T-cell counts and diversity at one year following transplant were attributed mainly to newly produced T cells. Several hundred expanded graft clones reportedly were the source of alpha-beta T cells about two months after transplant. In some patients, recipient T cells and intrathymic progenitors surviving conditioning explained high day-60 diversity.

This receptor was identified in a boy younger than two who had a stem cell transplant for SCID, so the T cells may come from the graft donor. The chain recombines TRBV18 with TRBJ2-5; tentative D call: TRBD2 (5 bases). The sequencing used PBMCs, mostly from graft donor cells, collected 360 days after TCRalphabeta/CD19-depleted stem cell transplant. DNA for the CDR3: TGTGCCACCTCACTCCGGGGTTTAGAGACCCAGTACTTC. This sequence encodes CATSLRGLETQYF.